These T cell receptor beta chains were read from a single sample in a study of blood T cell repertoires in COVID-19. TCRdb keeps only in-frame clones here, not all; method: immunoSEQ multiplex PCR. Of roughly 250,000 clones in the sample, around 83% were seen once. The sequenced sample consisted of peripheral blood. The receptors derive from a man between 35 and 55 years old with active or convalescent COVID-19. Both conserved end residues are part of each CDR3. The D gene is left open where the match is weak. Size is stated for part of the rows, as once, few or many counts, or as a class when the clone is expanded.

CDR3nt	CDR3aa	d_gene	v_gene	j_gene	abundance
TGTGCCAGCAGTTACTCGGAACTAACCTACGAGCAGTACTTC	CASSYSELTYEQYF	NA	TRBV6-6	TRBJ2-7	NA
TGTGCCAGCTCACCACCGATGGGGGGCGGGGGTGAAGCTTTCTTT	CASSPPMGGGGEAFF	NA	TRBV18	TRBJ1-1	NA
TGTGCCACCAGTGCAACCCCGGGGACTAGCGGGGGAAACTACGAGCAGTACTTC	CATSATPGTSGGNYEQYF	TRBD2	TRBV24-1	TRBJ2-7	NA
TGTGCCAGCAGGACGACAGAAGGATTTGCGCCCCAGCATTTT	CASRTTEGFAPQHF	NA	TRBV6-5	TRBJ1-5	NA
TGTGCCAGCAGCACCCTTAGCGGGTCGAGCTCTGGGGCCAACGTCCTGACTTTC	CASSTLSGSSSGANVLTF	TRBD2	TRBV5-6	TRBJ2-6	NA
TGTGCCAGCAGCGTAGAGAGCGAGAGCTATGGCTACACCTTC	CASSVESESYGYTF	NA	TRBV9	TRBJ1-2	NA
TGTGCCAGCAGCCAAGTAGGACTAGCGACAGATACGCAGTATTTT	CASSQVGLATDTQYF	TRBD2	TRBV3-1/TRBV3-2	TRBJ2-3	NA
TGTGCCAGCAGCGGAGTCAGGGGCGCCGCTGTTGGAAACACCATATATTTT	CASSGVRGAAVGNTIYF	NA	TRBV5-6	TRBJ1-3	NA
TGCAGCGTACAGGGGTTTGGCGGGGAGCTGTTTTTT	CSVQGFGGELFF	TRBD1	TRBV29-1	TRBJ2-2	NA
TGTGCCAGCAGCTTCGGGGGAGTCGGGCTATCGATCTATGGCTACACCTTC	CASSFGGVGLSIYGYTF	NA	TRBV7-2	TRBJ1-2	few
TGTGCCAGCAGCCGAGCCCGGGGGGCCTACAATGAGCAGTTCTTC	CASSRARGAYNEQFF	TRBD2	TRBV11-3	TRBJ2-1	NA
TGCGCCAGCAGCCACGACAGGGGTGTAGGAAAACTGTTTTTT	CASSHDRGVGKLFF	TRBD1	TRBV5-1	TRBJ1-4	NA
TGTGCCAGCAGTTACTCCGGTGCCAACTATGGCTACACCTTC	CASSYSGANYGYTF	NA	TRBV6-5	TRBJ1-2	NA
TGTGCCAGCAGCCCCCCTGAGAGGGCATACGAGCAGTACTTC	CASSPPERAYEQYF	NA	TRBV7-2	TRBJ2-7	NA
TGTGCCAGCACCAACAGGCAACAGGGGGCAACCGGGGAGCTGTTTTTT	CASTNRQQGATGELFF	TRBD1	TRBV2	TRBJ2-2	NA
TGTGCCAGCAGTGAATTTTTAGGGGATAACACTGAAGCTTTCTTT	CASSEFLGDNTEAFF	NA	TRBV25-1	TRBJ1-1	NA
TGTGCCTGGAGTGGCGGACTAGCGGGGATCAATGAGCAGTTCTTC	CAWSGGLAGINEQFF	TRBD2	TRBV30	TRBJ2-1	NA
TGTGCCAGCAGCCAACAGGCGGGAGCGCCAGATACGCAGTATTTT	CASSQQAGAPDTQYF	TRBD2	TRBV7-9	TRBJ2-3	NA
TGTGCCAGCAGTGCTACAGGGGTCTCCCCCTTGAACACTGAAGCTTTCTTT	CASSATGVSPLNTEAFF	TRBD1	TRBV6-1	TRBJ1-1	NA
TGTGCCAGTAGTACATATCCAGGGAAGACCTACGAGCAGTACTTC	CASSTYPGKTYEQYF	NA	TRBV19	TRBJ2-7	NA
TGTGCCAGACGAGAAGGAAACACCATATATTTT	CARREGNTIYF	NA	TRBV5-3	TRBJ1-3	NA
TGTGCCAGCAGTTACGGGACAGTCCGGCGCACTGAAGCTTTCTTT	CASSYGTVRRTEAFF	TRBD1	TRBV6-5	TRBJ1-1	NA
TGTGCCAGCAGCTCTCGGGGGGGCTTTGGCTACACCTTC	CASSSRGGFGYTF	NA	TRBV11-3	TRBJ1-2	few
TGCGCCAGCAGCTTGCAAACCAGCTCCTACGAGCAGTACTTC	CASSLQTSSYEQYF	NA	TRBV5-1	TRBJ2-7	NA
TGTGCCAGCAGCGTAGGGGGGACTACTCTCTACAATGAGCAGTTCTTC	CASSVGGTTLYNEQFF	TRBD2	TRBV9	TRBJ2-1	once
TGTGCCAGCAGTGATCCCACAAGCAATCAGCCCCAGCATTTT	CASSDPTSNQPQHF	NA	TRBV6-2/TRBV6-3	TRBJ1-5	NA
TGCGCCAGCAGCTTGTATGGGGTCGGACAGGGGAGCTACGAGCAGTACTTC	CASSLYGVGQGSYEQYF	TRBD1	TRBV5-1	TRBJ2-7	NA
TGTGCCAGCAGTTCGACCAGGGGGCGGGAGACCCAGTACTTC	CASSSTRGRETQYF	TRBD1	TRBV6-5	TRBJ2-5	NA
TGTGCCGGAGGGGGCGAGTATGGCTACACCTTC	CAGGGEYGYTF	TRBD1	TRBV6-5	TRBJ1-2	NA
TGTGCCAGCAGCCCAGATCCGGGTTTGCGGACTGAAGCTTTCTTT	CASSPDPGLRTEAFF	NA	TRBV7-2	TRBJ1-1	many
TGTGCCAGCAGTTTCGGACTAGCCGAGGCAGATACGCAGTATTTT	CASSFGLAEADTQYF	TRBD2	TRBV7-9	TRBJ2-3	once
TGTGCCAGCAGGGGGCTAACCGTGAATAATTCACCCCTCCACTTT	CASRGLTVNNSPLHF	NA	TRBV6-5	TRBJ1-6	NA
TGTGCCAGCAGCTTCCTGGGACTACGGGGCACGGATACGCAGTATTTT	CASSFLGLRGTDTQYF	TRBD2	TRBV7-3	TRBJ2-3	NA
TGTGCCAGCAGCTCTATCGGGGCCAACGTCCTGACTTTC	CASSSIGANVLTF	NA	TRBV3-1/TRBV3-2	TRBJ2-6	NA
TGTGCCAGCAGCGTATCAGGCCGAAACACCATATATTTT	CASSVSGRNTIYF	NA	TRBV9	TRBJ1-3	NA
TGTGCCAGCAGCTTGATACAGGGGGGGTCCTACGAGCAGTACTTC	CASSLIQGGSYEQYF	NA	TRBV7-6	TRBJ2-7	NA
TGTGCCAGCAGCACCCGGACAGGGTATGGCTACACCTTC	CASSTRTGYGYTF	TRBD1	TRBV3-1/TRBV3-2	TRBJ1-2	NA
TGTGCCAGCAGCTTGGCAGGGGTTCTCTACGAGCAGTACTTC	CASSLAGVLYEQYF	NA	TRBV5-6	TRBJ2-7	NA
TGTGCCAGCAGAAAGCCACAGGGGGCCACCTACAATGAGCAGTTCTTC	CASRKPQGATYNEQFF	TRBD1	TRBV7-2	TRBJ2-1	NA
TGTGCCATCAGACAGGGGGTAGGGTATGGCTACACCTTC	CAIRQGVGYGYTF	TRBD1	TRBV10-3	TRBJ1-2	NA
TGCAGCGTCCCTACTACCGGGACAGGGGCCTACGAGCAGTACTTC	CSVPTTGTGAYEQYF	TRBD1	TRBV29-1	TRBJ2-7	NA
TGCGCCAGCAGCCAAGGAGACAATCAGCCCCAGCATTTT	CASSQGDNQPQHF	NA	TRBV4-1	TRBJ1-5	few
TGTGCCAGCAGCGGACTAGCGGGAGACACCGGGGAGCTGTTTTTT	CASSGLAGDTGELFF	TRBD2	TRBV7-3	TRBJ2-2	few
TGTGCTAGCAGCCCAACCGTAGGACAGGGAGTCTACAATGAGCAGTTCTTC	CASSPTVGQGVYNEQFF	TRBD1	TRBV7-7	TRBJ2-1	few
TGCGCCAGCAGTCCTAAGGGAGGGGGAACCGGGGAGCTGTTTTTT	CASSPKGGGTGELFF	NA	TRBV10-2	TRBJ2-2	NA
TGCGCCAGCAGCCAAAATCAGGGAAAGGACACTGAAGCTTTCTTT	CASSQNQGKDTEAFF	NA	TRBV4-3	TRBJ1-1	NA
TGTGCCAGCAGCGTAGGAATCACGGGGGACACTGAAGCTTTCTTT	CASSVGITGDTEAFF	NA	TRBV9	TRBJ1-1	NA